This T cell receptor beta chain emerged from a study of vaccination and CD4 T cells after COVID-19. Study summary: The study enrolled six male and four female convalescents, two of whom were Hispanic. Overlapping SARS-CoV-2, HCoV-NL63, HCoV-OC43 and HCoV-229E spike peptides stimulated the cells. No peptide, an HIV-1 Nef pool, or a CEFX pool was what each control culture received.

A remark on this clonotype: Its target is unknown.

Trimming pared 1 base from V and 4 bases from J, leaving 10 bases between. The CDR3 length is 15 residues. Germline CDR1 MGHRA, CDR2 YSYEKL. Cultured CD4+ T cell DNA was sequenced using the Oncomine TCR Beta short-read assay. TCRdb reanalysed the PCR reads using MiXCR and keeps one entry per CDR3 protein. Of about 5,900 distinct CDR3 sequences listed, 50% to 65% are singletons. Treatment noted: roughly 10-day PBMC culture with coronavirus spike peptide pools or control peptides (ViraFEST assay). The sequencing sample was made of CD4+ T cells from blood, cultured in vitro. V is TRBV4-1 and J is TRBJ2-2, with unresolved D. This receptor was obtained from a human donor who had recovered from COVID-19. The CDR3 spells CASSQAQLITGELFF. The CDR3 region has the DNA TGCGCCAGCAGCCAAGCCCAGTTGATCACCGGGGAGCTGTTTTTT.